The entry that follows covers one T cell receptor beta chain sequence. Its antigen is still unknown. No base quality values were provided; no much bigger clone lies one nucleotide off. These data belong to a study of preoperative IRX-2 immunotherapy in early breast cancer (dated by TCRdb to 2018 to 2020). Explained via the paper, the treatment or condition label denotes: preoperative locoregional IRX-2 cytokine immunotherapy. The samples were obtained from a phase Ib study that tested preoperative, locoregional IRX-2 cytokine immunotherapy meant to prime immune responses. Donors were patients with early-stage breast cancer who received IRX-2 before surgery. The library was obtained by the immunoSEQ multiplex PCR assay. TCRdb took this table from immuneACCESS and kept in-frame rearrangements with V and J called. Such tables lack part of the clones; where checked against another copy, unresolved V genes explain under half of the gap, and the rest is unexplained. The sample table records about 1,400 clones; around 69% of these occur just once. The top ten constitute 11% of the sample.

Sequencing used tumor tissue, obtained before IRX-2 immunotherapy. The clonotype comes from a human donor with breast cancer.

In nucleotide form, the sequence is TGTGCCAGCAGCTTAGAGGGGTGGGTGGGATACAATCAGCCCCAGCATTTT. It codes for CASSLEGWVGYNQPQHF. In this chain, TRBV11-3 is recombined with TRBJ1-5; no D segment can be confidently identified. The germline V gene provides CDR1 SGHNT and CDR2 YENEEA. V and J are truncated by 0 bases and 3 bases respectively, leaving an intervening sequence of 15 bases. From its cysteine to its phenylalanine, the CDR3 spans 17 amino acids. Only CDR3 DNA remains: 51 bases, in frame from the first base.